A single T cell receptor (beta chain) is shown here with its context. Its antigen is not known. The CDR3 length is 17 residues. Germline V lookup: CDR1 SGDLS, CDR2 YYNGEE. The trim removed 3 bases at V and 5 bases at J, leaving 12 bases unmatched. The sample is drawn from a study of long-term antiretroviral therapy in people with HIV. General study results and limits: Collection spanned 2004 to 2017; ART regimens may be less effective than current ones. Adherence to ART, viral resistance and therapy changes lacked any data. Whichever time point was examined, clones expanded before ART dominated the repertoire.

Run at survey level, the immunoSEQ assay was version v3.0. Sequenced by immunoSEQ multiplex PCR; TCRdb stores in-frame clones only, minus some. This sample has approximately 29,000 clones; over 90% occur once, and the top ten carry 10%. The clonotype comes from a man aged 40-49 years with HIV. The V and J genes are TRBV9 and TRBJ2-2; TRBD2 agrees at 8 bases. The sequenced sample was unsorted PBMCs, obtained 6.2 years after starting antiretroviral therapy. Here the CDR3 DNA reads TGTGCCAGCAGCGATGGAACTAGCGGAGAATTTACCGGGGAGCTGTTTTTT. It yields the protein CASSDGTSGEFTGELFF.